These 24 T cell receptor delta chains came from one sample sequenced in a study of gamma-delta chains in newborns, infants, children. TCRdb re-analyzed the reads via CATT. The data contain 9,000 to 13,000 delta-chain clones, 3.5% of them singletons. Sequencing was carried out using blood. All receptors derive from a child who was a newborn, infant or young child, either healthy, febrile or measles-vaccinated (not recorded which).

The sample holds a few counts of this clone. V usage is TRDV2 and J usage is TRDJ3, with D perhaps matching TRDD3 (6 bases). The V and J ends lost 3 bases and 0 bases respectively, with 17 bases between them. The CDR3 runs to 19 residues. Germline values: CDR1 GEAIGNYY, CDR2 EKD. Here the CDR3 DNA reads TGTGCCTGTGACCCCTTAGGGGATCTTGTCTCCTGGGACACCCGACAGATGTTTTTC. Translating gives CACDPLGDLVSWDTRQMFF.

In this sample, this clone is medium-sized. This chain joins TRDV2 and TRDJ1; TRDD3 agrees at 7 bases. V trimming: 3 bases; J trimming: 0 bases; junction bases outside the gene matches: 12. From germline, CDR1 is GEAIGNYY and CDR2 EKD. The CDR3 runs 17 residues. CDR3 sequence: CACDPWGDASYTDKLIF. CDR3 sequence (DNA): TGTGCCTGTGACCCCTGGGGGGACGCATCGTACACCGATAAACTCATCTTT.

With regard to this clone: Other DNA sequences in this sample translate to the same CDR3. The rearrangement links TRDV2 to TRDJ3, with TRDD3 matching over 11 bases. This CDR3 spans 19 amino acids. The germline V gene encodes CDR1 GEAIGNYY and CDR2 EKD. J gave up 1 base and V 3 bases, and 7 bases lay outside the gene matches. The CDR3 DNA reads as TGTGCCTGTGACCCTATACTGGGGGATATATCCTGGGACACCCGACAGATGTTTTTC. This codes for CACDPILGDISWDTRQMFF.

In this sample, this clone turned up once. There is no V gene call, and the J gene is TRDJ1; the D call in the table, TRDD3, was not verified against the DNA. There are 21 residues in the CDR3. In DNA form, the CDR3 reads TGTGCTCTTGGGGACCTGATTGGATCCCCGTACTGGGGGACCCACACCGATAAACTCATCTTT. This encodes CALGDLIGSPYWGTHTDKLIF.

This clone was observed a few times. The chain joins TRDV1 to TRDJ1, with D maybe TRDD3 (6 bases). V was pared by 1 base and J by 4 bases, with 19 bases between. This CDR3 spans 17 amino acids. Germline-derived CDR1 and CDR2 are TSWWSYY and QGS. The CDR3 DNA reads as TGTGCTCTTGGGGAACCAGGGTTGGGGATTTTATACGATAAACTCATCTTT. It yields the protein CALGEPGLGILYDKLIF.

Only a few counts were recorded for this clone. The CDR3 protein is CALGDLKYWETDKLIF. CDR3 bases: TGTGCTCTTGGGGATCTAAAGTACTGGGAGACCGATAAACTCATCTTT. The rearrangement links TRDV1 to TRDJ1, with D possibly being TRDD3 (6 bases). Germline V gives CDR1 TSWWSYY, CDR2 QGS. There are 16 residues in the CDR3. Trimming took 3 bases from V and 2 from J, leaving 16 bases between them.

The sample holds a few counts of this clone. The chain has TRDV1 and TRDJ2; 12 bases are a match to TRDD3. Trimming at V came to 3 bases and at J to 6 bases, leaving 26 bases not matched to a gene. Germline CDR1 reads TSWWSYY; CDR2 reads QGS. The CDR3 has 23 residues. The CDR3 loop reads CALGDPNSSLSSPGGYEAAQLFF. CDR3 nucleotides: TGTGCTCTTGGGGATCCAAATTCCTCCCTAAGCTCCCCTGGGGGATACGAGGCAGCACAACTCTTCTTT.

The V gene is TRDV2, the J gene TRDJ1; D might be TRDD2 or TRDD3, each matching 5 bases. Assignment of the J gene here rests on matching the DNA to germline, because TCRdb gives none. Germline V lookup: CDR1 GEAIGNYY, CDR2 EKD. The V gene lost 0 bases and the J gene lost 2 bases, with 27 bases spanning the gap. This CDR3 region has 20 residues. CDR3 bases: TGTGCCTGTGACACCGGCGGGATTCCTTCTGACTTGTCCCTGACCGATAAACTCATCTTT. It yields the protein CACDTGGIPSDLSLTDKLIF.

This clone has more than one count but fewer than ten. This may arise from a read error, as a much more abundant clone is one base away. This chain uses TRDV2 with TRDJ3; 11 bases map to TRDD3. The length of the CDR3 is 19 residues. After removal of 2 bases from V and 0 bases from J, the junction contained 5 bases not matched to a gene. Germline CDR1 reads GEAIGNYY; CDR2 reads EKD. The CDR3 protein is CACDNVLGDSSWDTRQMFF. CDR3 bases: TGTGCCTGTGACAACGTACTGGGGGATAGCTCCTGGGACACCCGACAGATGTTTTTC.

This clone was picked up a small number of times. The genes are TRDV1 and TRDJ1; 9 positions match TRDD3. The CDR3 has 16 amino acids. Germline-derived CDR1 and CDR2 are TSWWSYY and QGS. V shed 3 bases and J 6 bases; nucleotides not matched to a gene: 11. CDR3 region: CALGDLNWGTSYKLIF. As DNA, the CDR3 is TGTGCTCTTGGGGATTTAAACTGGGGGACCTCTTATAAACTCATCTTT.

This clone was picked up a small number of times. TCRdb's protein, taken from a much larger clone, differs from this DNA's translation at residue 12, likely owing to a read error; the protein displayed comes from the DNA. The rearrangement joins TRDV2 to TRDJ1; 8 positions agree with TRDD3. Losses at the gene ends were 4 bases for V and 4 bases for J; bases not matched to a gene: 16. CDR1 GEAIGNYY and CDR2 EKD come from the germline V gene. There are 17 residues in the CDR3. The chain's CDR3 is CACELLGGAIDIDKLIF. The CDR3 nucleotides are TGTGCCTGTGAACTACTGGGGGGCGCCATAGACATCGATAAACTCATCTTT.

The rearrangement uses TRDV2 and TRDJ1, with 10 bases that match TRDD3. Germline trimming cut 1 base from V and 3 bases from J; bases unmatched to any gene: 19. The CDR3 is 20 amino acids. Looked up from germline, CDR1 is GEAIGNYY and CDR2 is EKD. As DNA, the CDR3 is TGTGCCTGTGACACGCTCCTACAGGGGGATACGGCCCACAGGTCCGATAAACTCATCTTT. This gives the protein CACDTLLQGDTAHRSDKLIF.

Relative to its sample, this clone is medium-sized. This chain links TRAV29/DV5 with TRDJ1, with 9 bases fitting TRDD3. The CDR3 consists of 17 residues. Germline loops: CDR1 NSMFDY, CDR2 ISSIKDK. Unmatched junction bases numbered 19, after V lost 2 bases and J lost 8 bases. The CDR3 region has the DNA TGTGCAGCAAGTCGGCTTACGGCTACTGGGGGACAGAAAAAACTCATCTTT. Translating it yields CAASRLTATGGQKKLIF. The complete variable domain, with remaining parts taken from reference TRAV29/DV5 and TRDJ1, reads DQQVKQNSPSLSVQEGRISILNCDYTNSMFDYFLWYKKYPAEGPTFLISISSIKDKNEDGRFTVFLNKSAKHLSLHIVPSQPGDSAVYFCAASRLTATGGQKKLIFGKGTRVTVEP.

About this clone itself: This could be a read error, since a much larger clone is one nucleotide away. The V gene is TRDV2, the J gene TRDJ3; 9 bases agree with TRDD3. Germline V gene sequence: CDR1 GEAIGNYY, CDR2 EKD. This CDR3 spans 19 amino acids. CDR3 in amino acids: CASDTLLGESSWDTRQMFF. CDR3 coding DNA: TGTGCCAGTGACACCCTACTGGGGGAGAGCTCCTGGGACACCCGACAGATGTTTTTC.

In this sample, this clone turned up a few times. It is likely a read error: a sequence one base away is far more abundant. The chain carries TRDV2 and TRDJ3; 13 bases fit TRDD3. Germline values: CDR1 GEAIGNYY, CDR2 EKD. This CDR3 spans 17 amino acids. CDR3 region: CACDLVLGDTDTRQTFF. The DNA for the CDR3 is TGTGCCTGTGACTTGGTACTGGGGGATACGGACACCCGACAGACGTTTTTC.

The V gene is TRDV3, the J gene TRDJ1; the D gene could be TRDD2 or TRDD3 (9 bases each). The J gene, not given by TCRdb, was assigned here from a germline match of the nucleotide sequence. Between the trimmed V and J ends, which lost 2 bases and 2 bases, there was a span of 33 bases. Per the germline V gene, CDR1 is TVYSNPD and CDR2 is GDNSRS (reference sequence). The CDR3 has 20 amino acids. This CDR3 reads CAFLIGLPTAVGDNTDKLIF. The CDR3 DNA reads TGTGCCTTTCTAATCGGCCTTCCTACGGCGGTGGGGGATAATACCGATAAACTCATCTTT. Full variable domain (outside the CDR3, taken from reference TRDV3 and TRDJ1): CDKVTQSSPDQTVASGSEVVLLCTYDTVYSNPDLFWYRIRPDYSFQFVFYGDNSRSEGADFTQGRFSVKHILTQKAFHLVISPVRTEDSATYYCAFLIGLPTAVGDNTDKLIFGKGTRVTVEP.

In its sample, this clone was seen a few times. This chain uses TRDV3 with TRDJ1; the D gene is possibly TRDD1 (5 bases). The CDR3 length is 12 residues. The germline CDR1 and CDR2 sequences are TVYSNPD and GDNSRS (reference sequence). Trimming took off 5 bases at V and 2 bases at J, with 12 bases between the two ends. The CDR3 DNA follows: TGTGCCCAGAAATGCGAGACCGATAAACTCATCTTT. Translated, it gives CAQKCETDKLIF.

This chain joins TRDV1 and TRDJ1, with 9 bases lining up with TRDD3. Unmatched junction bases numbered 22, after V lost 2 bases and J lost 0 bases. Germline V gene data show CDR1 as TSWWSYY and CDR2 as QGS. This CDR3 is 22 amino acids long. CDR3 sequence (DNA): TGTGCTCTTGGGGAAAAGGGTTTCGGTACTGGGGGAGGACCCATTTACACCGATAAACTCATCTTT. Its protein product is CALGEKGFGTGGGPIYTDKLIF.

This clone turned up a few times. V usage is TRDV1 and J usage is TRDJ2; D is uncertain. V was cut by 2 bases and J by 3 bases, with 4 bases left in between. This CDR3 has 13 amino acids. Per germline, CDR1 TSWWSYY and CDR2 QGS. The CDR3 nucleotides are TGTGCTCTTGGGGAATATGTGACAGCACAACTCTTCTTT. Protein: CALGEYVTAQLFF.

The chain joins TRDV2 to TRDJ2; D perhaps matches TRDD3 (6 bases). V was shortened by 1 base and J by 4 bases, with 27 bases between the two germline ends. CDR3 size: 20 residues. Looked up from germline, CDR1 is GEAIGNYY and CDR2 is EKD. CDR3 sequence (DNA): TGTGCCTGTGACACTAAGGTAGCGGGATATTACGTGGGGGGGACAGCACAACTCTTCTTT. It translates to CACDTKVAGYYVGGTAQLFF.

By frequency in the sample, this clone is medium-sized. This sample also contains other DNA sequences that code for the same CDR3. The V call is TRDV2, the J call TRDJ2; 9 nucleotides match TRDD3. The CDR3 consists of 14 residues. Germline CDR1 is GEAIGNYY and CDR2 is EKD. After removal of 3 bases from V and 4 bases from J, the junction contained 2 bases not matched to a gene. The CDR3 bases are TGTGCCTGTGACGTACTGGGGGAGACAGCACAACTCTTCTTT. Translating gives CACDVLGETAQLFF.

The chain recombines TRDV1 with TRDJ4, with 9 positions matching TRDD3. Because TCRdb records no J gene, it was assigned here through a match of the DNA to germline. Per the germline V gene, CDR1 is TSWWSYY and CDR2 is QGS. The CDR3 has 23 residues. J lost 2 bases, V lost 5 bases, and 33 bases had no gene match. CDR3 DNA: TGTGCTCTTGGGAAATTTGGGGGTCCCGAACCCGATTACTGGGGGACCTTGGCGAGACCCCTGATCTTT. Its translation is CALGKFGGPEPDYWGTLARPLIF.

This sequence joins TRDV3 and TRDJ1; the D is unclear. Trimming removed 4 bases at V and 3 bases at J, with 36 bases between. The CDR3 contains 20 residues. Germline CDR1 reads TVYSNPD; CDR2 reads GDNSRS (reference sequence). CDR3 DNA: TGTGCCTACCGTTCGCCACGCCCCGTTCGCCGCTCCTCTTCGCCCGATAAACTCATCTTT. Translation: CAYRSPRPVRRSSSPDKLIF.

This clone showed up just a few times. A much larger clone sits a single nucleotide away, making a read error possible. Different DNA sequences within this sample yield the same CDR3. The chain is built from TRDV2 and TRDJ1; D gene uncertain. The germline CDR1 and CDR2 sequences are GEAIGNYY and EKD. This CDR3 region has 14 residues. In nucleotides, the CDR3 is TGCGCCTGTGACACCGTTGGGTACACCGATAAACTCATCTTT. Translating gives CACDTVGYTDKLIF.